The 20 T cell receptor beta chains given below trace back to one sample, sequenced in a study of cytomegalovirus exposure and HLA in healthy donors. The PCR had 60 Vbeta and 13 Jbeta primers. Repertoires were generated with immunoSEQ multiplex PCR, while TCRdb's copy carries only in-frame clones and drops some. The table records roughly 130,000 clones, 75% to 90% of them present only once. Sequencing was done on a sample of PBMCs. The receptors originated from a man aged 40-55 years in good health and CMV-seronegative.

In DNA, the CDR3 is TGTGCCTGGAGTCCCCAGGGGGCGTCTCAGCCCCAGCATTTT. Its protein is CAWSPQGASQPQHF. V is TRBV30 and J is TRBJ1-5; 8 bases are shared with TRBD1. The ends lost 2 bases at V and 6 bases at J; junction bases unmatched: 6. The length of the CDR3 is 14 residues. Germline CDR1 GTSNPN, CDR2 SVGIG (reference sequence).

The chain recombines TRBV10-2 with TRBJ2-3; tentative D call: TRBD2 (6 bases). The V gene's germline CDR1 is WSHSY and CDR2 SAAADI. This CDR3 has 16 amino acids. The ends were cut back, 3 bases at V and 3 bases at J, with 16 bases in the middle. The DNA for the CDR3 is TGCGCCAGCAGTGATTTGGAGGGCCGAAAGACAGATACGCAGTATTTT. Translation: CASSDLEGRKTDTQYF.

The chain uses TRBV29-1 and TRBJ2-7; TRBD1 aligns across 9 bases. The CDR3 length is 14 residues. Germline V gives CDR1 SQVTM, CDR2 ANQGSEA. The junction had 8 bases not matched to a gene; V was cut back by 6 bases and J by 2 bases. CDR3 DNA: TGCAGCGTATGGACAGGGGACCCTCCCTACGAGCAGTACTTC. The encoded protein is CSVWTGDPPYEQYF.

V usage is TRBV5-1 and J usage is TRBJ1-3; tentative D call: TRBD1 (6 bases). The CDR3 contains 14 residues. The V end lost 7 bases, the J end lost 0 bases, and 11 bases lay between the germline ends. Germline V gene lookup returns CDR1 SGHRS and CDR2 YFSETQ. The CDR3 is CASRGTSSGNTIYF. Written as DNA, the CDR3 is TGCGCCAGCCGAGGGACAAGCTCTGGAAACACCATATATTTT.

The chain carries TRBV7-9 and TRBJ2-7, with 8 bases identical to TRBD2. With 1 base clipped from V and 0 bases from J, the junction kept 11 bases outside the gene matches. This CDR3 region has 18 residues. Germline CDR1 SEHNR, CDR2 FQNEAQ (reference sequence). The CDR3 reads CASSLGLSGGRISYEQYF. The CDR3 nucleotides read TGTGCCAGCAGCTTAGGCCTATCGGGCGGGAGGATCTCCTACGAGCAGTACTTC.

The J gene is TRBJ2-2, the V gene TRBV28; no clear D. CDR1 and CDR2 from the germline V gene are MDHEN and SYDVKM. V was shortened by 2 bases and J by 3 bases, with 10 bases between the two germline ends. This CDR3 has 15 residues. The CDR3 protein is CASSLQVGHTGELFF. DNA of the CDR3: TGTGCCAGCAGTTTACAGGTCGGCCACACCGGGGAGCTGTTTTTT.

The rearrangement links TRBV2 to TRBJ2-5; 8 positions match TRBD1. The CDR3 is made up of 13 amino acids. Germline CDR1 reads SNHLY; CDR2 reads FYNNEI. V was pared by 3 bases and J by 6 bases, with 3 bases of the junction left unmatched. The CDR3 sequence: CASSEDRVQTQYF. CDR3 DNA: TGTGCCAGCAGTGAGGACAGGGTACAGACCCAGTACTTC.

This chain uses TRBV5-1 with TRBJ1-5; D may be TRBD1 (5 bases). This CDR3 has 13 residues. Germline CDR1 and CDR2: SGHRS and YFSETQ. Trimming cost V 6 bases and J 3 bases, with 10 bases left between them. CDR3 amino acids: CASTAGDNQPQHF. The CDR3 DNA follows: TGCGCCAGCACTGCGGGGGACAATCAGCCCCAGCATTTT.

This clone has a handful of counts. The chain links TRBV11-2 to TRBJ2-5, with 10 bases matching TRBD1. Trimming at V came to 3 bases and at J to 0 bases, leaving 1 base not matched to a gene. The length of the CDR3 is 15 residues. The V gene's germline CDR1 is SGHAT and CDR2 FQNNGV. The CDR3 DNA reads TGTGCCAGCAGCTTGGACAGGGGGTACCAAGAGACCCAGTACTTC. It encodes CASSLDRGYQETQYF.

This clone was counted a few times. The chain couples TRBV27 to TRBJ1-3, with 9 nucleotides matching TRBD1. J gave up 3 bases and V 6 bases, and 24 bases lay outside the gene matches. The CDR3 runs 21 residues. Per germline, CDR1 MNHEY and CDR2 SMNVEV (reference sequence). In DNA, the CDR3 is TGTGCCAGCAGCTCTACTCGGGGACAGGGTAAAAAGATAATCGGTGGAAACACCATATATTTT. It encodes CASSSTRGQGKKIIGGNTIYF.

J is TRBJ2-5 and V is TRBV28; D gene unclear. CDR3 size: 11 residues. V lost 7 bases and J lost 3, with 6 bases in between. The germline V gene has CDR1 MDHEN and CDR2 SYDVKM. The DNA for the CDR3 is TGTGCCAGCAAGCGCGAAGAGACCCAGTACTTC. Encoded protein: CASKREETQYF.

The J gene is TRBJ2-7, the V gene TRBV7-9; TRBD2 matches at 7 bases. CDR1 SEHNR and CDR2 FQNEAQ come from the germline V gene (reference sequence). The trim removed 5 bases at V and 3 bases at J, leaving 7 bases unmatched. This CDR3 spans 14 amino acids. The CDR3 sequence: CASSQSGNSYEQYF. The CDR3 DNA is TGTGCCAGCAGCCAGAGCGGGAACAGCTACGAGCAGTACTTC.

Only a few counts were recorded for this clone. The DNA of the CDR3 is TGCGCCAGCAGCTTGACTAGCGGACAAGAGACCCAGTACTTC. This encodes CASSLTSGQETQYF. The V and J genes are TRBV5-1 and TRBJ2-5; the match to TRBD2 covers 8 bases. The CDR3 runs 14 residues. Germline CDR1 and CDR2: SGHRS and YFSETQ. After removal of 1 base from V and 2 bases from J, the junction contained 1 base not matched to a gene.

The rearrangement uses TRBV5-6 and TRBJ1-1; D remains ambiguous. The CDR3 has 15 amino acids. CDR1 and CDR2 (germline): SGHDT, YYEEEE. The V gene lost 4 bases and the J gene lost 7 bases, with 20 bases spanning the gap. The CDR3 is CASSPPRSEASEAFF. The CDR3 DNA follows: TGTGCCAGCAGCCCTCCTCGATCCGAAGCAAGTGAAGCTTTCTTT. Full variable domain (remainder filled in from reference TRBV5-6 and TRBJ1-1): DAGVTQSPTHLIKTRGQQVTLRCSPKSGHDTVSWYQQALGQGPQFIFQYYEEEERQRGNFPDRFSGHQFPNYSSELNVNALLLGDSALYLCASSPPRSEASEAFFGQGTRLTVV.

The chain recombines TRBV23-1 with TRBJ1-3; D might be TRBD1 (5 bases). TRBV23-1 is assigned to the ORF class and has an uncertain function. V was pared by 8 bases and J by 4 bases, with 12 bases between. This CDR3 is built from 13 residues. The CDR3 loop is CASSSGLGNTIYF. DNA of the CDR3: TGCGCCAGCTCATCGGGACTCGGAAACACCATATATTTT.

This sequence joins TRBV19 and TRBJ2-6; D might be TRBD1 (5 bases). This CDR3 has 15 amino acids. Trimming stripped 5 bases from V and 0 bases from J, with 8 bases between. The germline V gene has CDR1 LNHDA and CDR2 SQIVND (reference sequence). The CDR3 reads CASSDRSSGANVLTF. As DNA, the CDR3 is TGTGCCAGTAGTGACAGAAGCTCTGGGGCCAACGTCCTGACTTTC.

With respect to this clone: The junction and the germline gene differ at one end; a read error may be behind it. V usage is TRBV27 and J usage is TRBJ2-4, with a weak D call TRBD2 (7 bases). CDR1 MNHEY and CDR2 SMNVEV come from the germline V gene (reference sequence). The CDR3 sequence is 17 residues long. The CDR3 DNA follows: TGCGCACCCCGGGGGGCCTGTTTTCGCGTCCCCAAAAACATTCAGTACTTC. Protein product: CAPRGACFRVPKNIQYF.

J is TRBJ2-1 and V is TRBV5-4, with 7 bases fitting TRBD1. Germline V CDR1 and CDR2: SGHNT, YYREEE (reference sequence). CDR3 length: 16 residues. J lost 1 base, V lost 5 bases, and 9 bases had no gene match. CDR3: CASSPQQGQSYNEQFF. CDR3 DNA sequence: TGTGCCAGCAGTCCCCAACAGGGGCAGTCCTACAATGAGCAGTTCTTC.

V usage is TRBV27 and J usage is TRBJ2-3, with D hard to call. The V gene's germline CDR1 is MNHEY and CDR2 SMNVEV (reference sequence). This CDR3 contains 14 residues. The germline V and J ends were trimmed by 2 bases and 8 bases, with 14 bases remaining between them. CDR3 DNA sequence: TGTGCCAGCAGTTTACTAGAGTATCCACGTACGCAGTATTTT. Translated, it gives CASSLLEYPRTQYF.

The genes are TRBV2 and TRBJ1-5; a possible D gene is TRBD1 (6 bases). The CDR3 extends over 14 amino acids. Looked up from germline, CDR1 is SNHLY and CDR2 is FYNNEI. V lost 6 bases and J 6 bases, leaving 15 bases between the germline ends. This CDR3 reads CASRYSGAGQPQHF. CDR3 nucleotides: TGTGCCAGCAGGTACTCAGGGGCCGGTCAGCCCCAGCATTTT.